This T cell receptor (beta chain) was identified in a study of beta chain features in type 1 diabetes. Whole-study context: Taken together, all samples contributed around 100,000,000 examined sorted cells.

Notes on the study in general: Sequencing of cDNA might inflate the share of cells that strongly express TCR. When Type 1 diabetes patients were examined, their TCRB CDR3s proved moderately but significantly shorter in all four CD4+ subsets.

The authors took one heparinised blood draw, averaging roughly 120 mL, from each donor. CD4+ naive, central memory, regulatory and stem cell-like memory subsets were isolated by sorting on CD45RO/CCR7/CD25/CD127/CD95/CD27. Sequencing targeted expressed TCRB transcripts, as all isolated RNA had been reverse transcribed. Libraries were prepared by immunoSEQ multiplex PCR; TCRdb keeps only in-frame clonotypes and omits some of them. The sample shows around 710,000 clones, 9.5% to 15% of them seen only once. As regards this clone: The antigen remains undetermined.

This CDR3 is 15 amino acids long. The ends lost 4 bases at V and 5 bases at J; junction bases unmatched: 8. Germline V lookup: CDR1 LGHNA, CDR2 YNFKEQ. This chain connects TRBV4-2 to TRBJ2-1; 7 positions match TRBD1. What was sequenced was naive CD4+ T cells from blood. The clonotype comes from a man aged 25-40 years with type 1 diabetes. CDR3 coding DNA: TGTGCCAGCAGCCTTAGACAGGGTGAAGACAATGAGCAGTTCTTC. It codes for CASSLRQGEDNEQFF.